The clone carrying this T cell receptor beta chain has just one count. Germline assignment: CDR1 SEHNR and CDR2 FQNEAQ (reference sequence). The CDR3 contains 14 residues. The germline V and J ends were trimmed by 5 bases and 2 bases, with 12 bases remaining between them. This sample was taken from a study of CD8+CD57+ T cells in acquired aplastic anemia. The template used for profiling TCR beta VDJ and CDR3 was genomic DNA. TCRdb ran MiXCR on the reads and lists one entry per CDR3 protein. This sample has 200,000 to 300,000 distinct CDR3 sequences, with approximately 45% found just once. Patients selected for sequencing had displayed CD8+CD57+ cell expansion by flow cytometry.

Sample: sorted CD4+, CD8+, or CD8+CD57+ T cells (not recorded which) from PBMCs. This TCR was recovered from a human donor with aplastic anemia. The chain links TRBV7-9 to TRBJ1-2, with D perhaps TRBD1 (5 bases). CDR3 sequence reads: CASSRVGGNYGYTF. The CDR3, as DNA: TGTGCCAGCAGCCGTGTCGGGGGAAACTATGGCTACACCTTC.